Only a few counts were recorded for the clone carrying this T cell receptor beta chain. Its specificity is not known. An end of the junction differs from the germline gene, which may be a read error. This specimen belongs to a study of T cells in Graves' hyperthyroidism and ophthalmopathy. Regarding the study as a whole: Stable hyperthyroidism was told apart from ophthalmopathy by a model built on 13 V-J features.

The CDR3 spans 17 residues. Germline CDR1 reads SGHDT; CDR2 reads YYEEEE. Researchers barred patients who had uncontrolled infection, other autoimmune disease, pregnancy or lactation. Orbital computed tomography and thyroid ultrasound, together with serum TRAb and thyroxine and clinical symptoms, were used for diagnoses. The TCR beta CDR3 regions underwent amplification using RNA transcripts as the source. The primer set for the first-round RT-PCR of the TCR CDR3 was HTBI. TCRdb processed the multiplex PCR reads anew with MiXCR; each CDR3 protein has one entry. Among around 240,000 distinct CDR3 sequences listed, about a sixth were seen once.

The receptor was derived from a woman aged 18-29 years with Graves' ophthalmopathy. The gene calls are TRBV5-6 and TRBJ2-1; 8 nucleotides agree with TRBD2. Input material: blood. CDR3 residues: CASSLSSGRGTYNGQFF. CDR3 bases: TGTGCCAGCAGCTTGAGCAGCGGGAGAGGGACCTACAATGGGCAGTTCTTC.